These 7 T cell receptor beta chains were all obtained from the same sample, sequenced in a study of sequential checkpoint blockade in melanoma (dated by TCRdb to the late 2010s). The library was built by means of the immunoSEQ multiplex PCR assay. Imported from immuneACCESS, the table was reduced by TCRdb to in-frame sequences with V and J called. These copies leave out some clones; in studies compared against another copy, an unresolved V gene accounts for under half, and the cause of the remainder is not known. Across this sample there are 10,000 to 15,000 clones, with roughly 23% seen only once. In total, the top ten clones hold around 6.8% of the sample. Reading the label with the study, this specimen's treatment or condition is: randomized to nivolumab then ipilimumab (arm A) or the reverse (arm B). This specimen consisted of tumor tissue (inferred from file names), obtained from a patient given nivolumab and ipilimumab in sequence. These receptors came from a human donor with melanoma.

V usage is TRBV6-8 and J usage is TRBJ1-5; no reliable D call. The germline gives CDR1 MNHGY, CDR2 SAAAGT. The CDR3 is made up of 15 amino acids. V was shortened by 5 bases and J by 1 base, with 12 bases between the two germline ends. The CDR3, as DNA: TGTGCCAGCAGTGACATTTATGGAAGCAATCAGCCCCAGCATTTT. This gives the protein CASSDIYGSNQPQHF.

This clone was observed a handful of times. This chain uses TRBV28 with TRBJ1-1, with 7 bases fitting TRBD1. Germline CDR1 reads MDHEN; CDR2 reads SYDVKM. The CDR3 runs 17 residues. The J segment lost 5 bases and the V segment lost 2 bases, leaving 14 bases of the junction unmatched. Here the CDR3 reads CASSLLRASQGGTEAFF. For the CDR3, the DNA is TGTGCCAGCAGTTTACTCCGGGCGTCTCAGGGGGGTACTGAAGCTTTCTTT.

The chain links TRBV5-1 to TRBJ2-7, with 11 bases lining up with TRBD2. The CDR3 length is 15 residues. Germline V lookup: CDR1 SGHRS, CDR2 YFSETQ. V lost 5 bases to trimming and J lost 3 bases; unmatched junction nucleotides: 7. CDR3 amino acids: CASRPTSGSHYEQYF. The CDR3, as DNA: TGCGCCAGCAGACCCACTAGCGGGAGTCACTACGAGCAGTACTTC.

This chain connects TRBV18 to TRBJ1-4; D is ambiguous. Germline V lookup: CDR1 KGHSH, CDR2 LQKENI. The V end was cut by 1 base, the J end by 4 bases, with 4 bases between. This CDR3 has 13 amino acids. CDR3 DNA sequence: TGTGCCAGCTCACCACGGGGTAATGAAAAACTGTTTTTT. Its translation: CASSPRGNEKLFF.

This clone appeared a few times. The CDR3 reads CAWSVVSHEQFF. The CDR3 DNA is TGTGCCTGGAGTGTTGTGTCCCATGAGCAGTTCTTC. The chain couples TRBV30 to TRBJ2-1; no reliable D call. The length of the CDR3 is 12 residues. Trimming stripped 0 bases from V and 8 bases from J, with 8 bases between. Germline V gene data show CDR1 as GTSNPN and CDR2 as SVGIG (reference sequence).

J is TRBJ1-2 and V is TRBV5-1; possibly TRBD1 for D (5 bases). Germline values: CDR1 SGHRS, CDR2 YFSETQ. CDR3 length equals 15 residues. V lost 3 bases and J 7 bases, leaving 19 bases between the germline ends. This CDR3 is CASSYGTQKLVGYTF. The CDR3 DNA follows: TGCGCCAGCAGCTACGGGACCCAGAAACTAGTTGGCTACACCTTC. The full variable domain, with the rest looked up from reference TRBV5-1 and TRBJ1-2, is KAGVTQTPRYLIKTRGQQVTLSCSPISGHRSVSWYQQTPGQGLQFLFEYFSETQRNKGNFPGRFSGRQFSNSRSEMNVSTLELGDSALYLCASSYGTQKLVGYTFGSGTRLTVV.

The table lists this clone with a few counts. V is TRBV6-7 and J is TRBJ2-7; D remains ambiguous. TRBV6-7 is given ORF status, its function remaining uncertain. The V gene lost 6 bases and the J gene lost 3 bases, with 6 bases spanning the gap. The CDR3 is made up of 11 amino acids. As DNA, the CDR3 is TGTGCCAGCAGCTTCAACTACGAGCAGTACTTC. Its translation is CASSFNYEQYF.